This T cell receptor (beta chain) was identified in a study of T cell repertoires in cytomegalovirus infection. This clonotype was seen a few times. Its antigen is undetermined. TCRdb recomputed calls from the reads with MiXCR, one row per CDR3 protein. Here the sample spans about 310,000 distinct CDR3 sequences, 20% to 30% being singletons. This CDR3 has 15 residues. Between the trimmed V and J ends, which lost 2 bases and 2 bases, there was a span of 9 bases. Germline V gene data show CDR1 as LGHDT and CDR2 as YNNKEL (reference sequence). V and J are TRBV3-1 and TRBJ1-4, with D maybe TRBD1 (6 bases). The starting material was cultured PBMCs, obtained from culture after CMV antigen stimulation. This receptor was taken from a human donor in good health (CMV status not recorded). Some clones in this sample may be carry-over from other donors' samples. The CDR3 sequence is CASSQNRVTNEKLFF. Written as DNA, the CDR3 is TGTGCCAGCAGCCAAAACAGGGTCACTAATGAAAAACTGTTTTTT.